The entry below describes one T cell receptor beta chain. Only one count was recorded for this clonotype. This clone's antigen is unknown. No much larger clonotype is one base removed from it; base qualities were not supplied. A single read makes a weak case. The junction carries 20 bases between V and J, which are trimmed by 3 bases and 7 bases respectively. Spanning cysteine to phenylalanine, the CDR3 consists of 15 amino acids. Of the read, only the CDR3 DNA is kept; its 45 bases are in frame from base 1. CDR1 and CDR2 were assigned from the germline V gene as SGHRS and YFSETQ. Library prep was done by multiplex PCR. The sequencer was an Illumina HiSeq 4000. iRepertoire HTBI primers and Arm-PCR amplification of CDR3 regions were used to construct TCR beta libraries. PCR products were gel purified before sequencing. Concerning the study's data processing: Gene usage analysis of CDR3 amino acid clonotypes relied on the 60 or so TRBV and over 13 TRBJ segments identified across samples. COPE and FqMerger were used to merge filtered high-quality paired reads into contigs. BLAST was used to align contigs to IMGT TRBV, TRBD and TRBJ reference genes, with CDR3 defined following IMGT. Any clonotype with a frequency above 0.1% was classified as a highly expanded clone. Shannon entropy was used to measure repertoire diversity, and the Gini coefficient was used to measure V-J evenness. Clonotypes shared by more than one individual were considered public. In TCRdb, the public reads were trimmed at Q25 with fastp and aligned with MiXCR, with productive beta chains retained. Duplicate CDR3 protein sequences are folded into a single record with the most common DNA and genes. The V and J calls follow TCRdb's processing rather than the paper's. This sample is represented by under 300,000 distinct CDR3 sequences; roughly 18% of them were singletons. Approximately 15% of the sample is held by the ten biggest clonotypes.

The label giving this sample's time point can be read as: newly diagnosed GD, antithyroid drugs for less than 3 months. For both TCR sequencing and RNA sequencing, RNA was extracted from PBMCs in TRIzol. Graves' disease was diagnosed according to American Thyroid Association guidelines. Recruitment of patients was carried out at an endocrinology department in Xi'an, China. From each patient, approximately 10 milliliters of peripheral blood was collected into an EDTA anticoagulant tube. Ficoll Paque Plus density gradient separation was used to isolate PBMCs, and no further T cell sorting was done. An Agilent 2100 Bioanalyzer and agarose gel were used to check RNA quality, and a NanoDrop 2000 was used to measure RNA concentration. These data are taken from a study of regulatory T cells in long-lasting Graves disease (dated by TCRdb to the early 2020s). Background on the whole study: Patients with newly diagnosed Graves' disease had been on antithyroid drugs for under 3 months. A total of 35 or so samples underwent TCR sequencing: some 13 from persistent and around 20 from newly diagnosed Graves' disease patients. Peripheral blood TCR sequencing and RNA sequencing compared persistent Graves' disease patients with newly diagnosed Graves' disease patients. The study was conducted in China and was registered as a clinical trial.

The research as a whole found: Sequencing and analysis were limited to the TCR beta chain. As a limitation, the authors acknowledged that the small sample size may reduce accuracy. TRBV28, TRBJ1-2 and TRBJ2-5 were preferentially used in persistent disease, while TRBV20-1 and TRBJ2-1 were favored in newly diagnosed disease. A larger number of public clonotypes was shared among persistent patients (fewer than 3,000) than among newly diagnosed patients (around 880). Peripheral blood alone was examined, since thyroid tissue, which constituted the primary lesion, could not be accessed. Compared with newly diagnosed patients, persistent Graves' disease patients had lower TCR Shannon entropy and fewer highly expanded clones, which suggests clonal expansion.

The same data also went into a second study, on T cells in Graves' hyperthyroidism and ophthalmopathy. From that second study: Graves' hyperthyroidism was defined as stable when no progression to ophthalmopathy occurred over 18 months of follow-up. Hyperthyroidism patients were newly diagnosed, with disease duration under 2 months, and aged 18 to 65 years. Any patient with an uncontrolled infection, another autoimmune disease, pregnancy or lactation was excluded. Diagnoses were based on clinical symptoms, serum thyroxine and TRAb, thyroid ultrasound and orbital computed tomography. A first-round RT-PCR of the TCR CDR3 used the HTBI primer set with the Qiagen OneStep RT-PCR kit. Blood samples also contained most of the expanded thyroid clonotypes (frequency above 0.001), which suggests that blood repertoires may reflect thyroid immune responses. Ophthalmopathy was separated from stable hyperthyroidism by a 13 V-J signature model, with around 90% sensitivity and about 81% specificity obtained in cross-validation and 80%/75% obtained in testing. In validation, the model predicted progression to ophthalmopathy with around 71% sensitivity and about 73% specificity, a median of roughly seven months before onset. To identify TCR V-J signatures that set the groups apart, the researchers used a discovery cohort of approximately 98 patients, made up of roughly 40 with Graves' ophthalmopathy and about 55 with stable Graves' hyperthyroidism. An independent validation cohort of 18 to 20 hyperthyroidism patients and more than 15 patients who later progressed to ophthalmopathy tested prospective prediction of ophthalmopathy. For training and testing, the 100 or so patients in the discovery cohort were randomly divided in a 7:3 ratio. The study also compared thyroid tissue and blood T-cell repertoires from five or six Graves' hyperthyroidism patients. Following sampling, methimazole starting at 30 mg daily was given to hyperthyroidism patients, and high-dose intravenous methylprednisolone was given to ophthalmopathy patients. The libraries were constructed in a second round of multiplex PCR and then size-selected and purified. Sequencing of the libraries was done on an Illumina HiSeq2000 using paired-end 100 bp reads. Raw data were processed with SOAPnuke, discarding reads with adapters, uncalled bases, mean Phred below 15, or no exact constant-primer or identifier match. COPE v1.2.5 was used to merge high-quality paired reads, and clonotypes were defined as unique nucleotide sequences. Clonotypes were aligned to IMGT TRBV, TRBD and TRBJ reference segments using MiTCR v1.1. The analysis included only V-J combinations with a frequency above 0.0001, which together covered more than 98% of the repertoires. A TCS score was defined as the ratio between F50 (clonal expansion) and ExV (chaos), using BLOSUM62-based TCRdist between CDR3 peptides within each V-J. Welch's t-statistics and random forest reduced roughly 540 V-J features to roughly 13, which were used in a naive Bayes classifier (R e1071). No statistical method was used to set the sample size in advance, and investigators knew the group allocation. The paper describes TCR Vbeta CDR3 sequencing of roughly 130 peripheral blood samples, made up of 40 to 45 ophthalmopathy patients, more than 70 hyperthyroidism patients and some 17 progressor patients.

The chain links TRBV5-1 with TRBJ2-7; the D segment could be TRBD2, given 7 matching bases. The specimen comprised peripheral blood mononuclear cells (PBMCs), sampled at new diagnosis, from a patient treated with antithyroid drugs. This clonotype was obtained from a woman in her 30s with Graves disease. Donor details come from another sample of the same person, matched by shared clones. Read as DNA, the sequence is TGCGCCAGCAGCTGGGGGGGGGCCACCCTACGAGAGCAGTACTTC. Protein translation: CASSWGGATLREQYF.